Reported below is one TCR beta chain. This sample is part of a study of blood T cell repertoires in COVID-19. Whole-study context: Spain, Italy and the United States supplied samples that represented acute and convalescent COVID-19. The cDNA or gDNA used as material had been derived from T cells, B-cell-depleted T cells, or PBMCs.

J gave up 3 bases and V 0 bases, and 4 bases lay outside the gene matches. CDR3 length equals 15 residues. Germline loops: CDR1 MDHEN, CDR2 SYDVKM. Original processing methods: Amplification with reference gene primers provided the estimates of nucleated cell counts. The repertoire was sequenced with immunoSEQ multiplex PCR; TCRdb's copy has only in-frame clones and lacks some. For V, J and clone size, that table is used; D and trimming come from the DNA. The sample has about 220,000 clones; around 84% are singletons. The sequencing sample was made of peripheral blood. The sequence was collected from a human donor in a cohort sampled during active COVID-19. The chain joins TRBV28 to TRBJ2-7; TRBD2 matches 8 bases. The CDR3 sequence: CASSLWKRENYEQYF. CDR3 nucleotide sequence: TGTGCCAGCAGTTTATGGAAGCGGGAGAACTACGAGCAGTACTTC.